The next 16 T cell receptor beta chains were all read from a single sample in a study of regulatory T cells in long-lasting Graves disease. Library construction for TCR beta used iRepertoire HTBI primers and Arm-PCR of CDR3 regions. TCRdb analysed the multiplex PCR reads with MiXCR anew, one entry per CDR3 protein. The sample comprises just over 600,000 distinct CDR3 sequences, 15% to 20% of which are singletons, and approximately 20% rests with the top ten. Sample time point: newly diagnosed GD, antithyroid drugs for less than 3 months. From PBMCs, RNA was extracted and then used to make the TCR library. This sample also appeared in a second study, on T cells in Graves' hyperthyroidism and ophthalmopathy.

The specimen comprised peripheral blood mononuclear cells (PBMCs), sampled at new diagnosis, from a patient treated with antithyroid drugs. The source is a woman between 25 and 40 years old with Graves disease.

This clonotype was recorded at least ten times. V is TRBV20-1 and J is TRBJ2-1; D remains unclear. Trimming cost V 5 bases and J 0 bases, with 5 bases left between them. This CDR3 contains 12 residues. Germline values: CDR1 DFQATT, CDR2 SNEGSKA (reference sequence). CDR3 nucleotide sequence: TGCAGTGCTGTGACCTCCTACAATGAGCAGTTCTTC. Translated: CSAVTSYNEQFF.

This clonotype was seen a few times. The rearrangement joins TRBV6-1 to TRBJ1-5; D remains ambiguous. This CDR3 contains 15 residues. Trimming took 2 bases from V and 3 from J, leaving 11 bases between them. Germline CDR1 reads MNHNS; CDR2 reads SASEGT. CDR3: CASSEIGRINQPQHF. The CDR3 DNA sequence: TGTGCCAGCAGTGAAATAGGACGGATCAATCAGCCCCAGCATTTT.

Ten or more counts support this clonotype. V and J are TRBV28 and TRBJ2-7, with D possibly matching TRBD1 (6 bases). The V and J ends lost 7 bases and 4 bases respectively, with 20 bases between them. Looked up from germline, CDR1 is MDHEN and CDR2 is SYDVKM. The CDR3 extends over 15 amino acids. DNA for the CDR3: TGTGCCAGCACCACTGCTGGGTCTAGGGGGTACGAGCAGTACTTC. Its translation is CASTTAGSRGYEQYF.

A remark on this clonotype: A far larger clone is off by one base, so a read error is likely. The V gene is TRBV7-2, the J gene TRBJ1-3, with D possibly TRBD1 on 6 matching bases. Germline CDR1 is SGHTA and CDR2 is FQGNSA. The length of the CDR3 is 16 residues. The DNA for the CDR3 is TGTGCCAGCAGCGTAGGGGGTCCTGCGGTAGGGGACACCACATATTTT. It yields the protein CASSVGGPAVGDTTYF.

This chain uses TRBV28 with TRBJ2-2; 7 nucleotides agree with TRBD2. This CDR3 has 15 residues. V lost 6 bases, J lost 4 bases, and 8 bases stayed unmatched. The germline CDR1 and CDR2 sequences are MDHEN and SYDVKM. For the CDR3, the DNA is TGTGCCAGCAGAGTAACTAGCGTCGGCACCGGGGAGCTGTTTTTT. Translating gives CASRVTSVGTGELFF.

This clonotype was counted ten times or more. V is TRBV28 and J is TRBJ1-2, with D unresolved. The CDR3 has 15 residues. In germline, CDR1 is MDHEN, CDR2 SYDVKM. V lost 6 bases and J 4 bases, leaving 18 bases between the germline ends. CDR3 sequence (DNA): TGTGCCAGCAGCACGACTACTCGCCGGGCCTATGGCTACACCTTC. The encoded protein is CASSTTTRRAYGYTF.

The rearrangement joins TRBV12-3 or TRBV12-4 to TRBJ2-7; D unclear. V was clipped by 5 bases and J by 4 bases, with 15 bases between them. This CDR3 is built from 14 residues. The CDR3 loop is CASSGRSAGYEQYF. The CDR3 DNA reads as TGTGCCAGCAGTGGCAGGTCCGCCGGATACGAGCAGTACTTC.

V is TRBV27 and J is TRBJ1-1; TRBD1 might be the D (5 bases). CDR1 and CDR2 (germline): MNHEY, SMNVEV (reference sequence). Trimming cost V 3 bases and J 7 bases, with 15 bases left between them. This CDR3 contains 14 residues. In DNA, the CDR3 is TGTGCCAGCAGTTTTCTCCCGGGGGGGAGTGAAGCTTTCTTT. Amino acids: CASSFLPGGSEAFF.

In its sample, this clonotype was seen many times. The chain uses TRBV11-2 and TRBJ1-1; TRBD1 agrees at 9 bases. Trimming cost V 3 bases and J 1 base; bases outside gene matches: 3. CDR3 length: 15 amino acids. Germline V gene data show CDR1 as SGHAT and CDR2 as FQNNGV. The chain's CDR3 is CASSFDRGTNTEAFF. The CDR3 DNA is TGTGCCAGCAGCTTTGACAGGGGGACGAACACTGAAGCTTTCTTT.

Ten or more counts support this clonotype. The chain couples TRBV15 to TRBJ1-4; 7 bases agree with TRBD1. This CDR3 comprises 13 residues. V shed 8 bases, J shed 7 bases, and the junction held 7 bases outside the gene matches. The V gene's germline CDR1 is LNHNV and CDR2 YYDKDF (reference sequence). DNA of the CDR3: TGTGCCACCTCAACAGGGGTTCGTGAAAAACTGTTTTTT. Its protein is CATSTGVREKLFF. The variable domain in full, with the rest retrieved from reference TRBV15 and TRBJ1-4, is DAMVIQNPRYQVTQFGKPVTLSCSQTLNHNVMYWYQQKSSQAPKLLFHYYDKDFNNEADTPDNFQSRRPNTSFCFLDIRSPGLGDTAMYLCATSTGVREKLFFGSGTQLSVL.

The V gene is TRBV7-2, the J gene TRBJ2-3; a possible D gene is TRBD2 (5 bases). Trimming stripped 3 bases from V and 2 bases from J, with 9 bases between. The CDR3 length is 14 residues. Germline V gene sequence: CDR1 SGHTA, CDR2 FQGNSA. This CDR3 is CASSFRRVTDTQYF. The CDR3 nucleotides read TGTGCCAGCAGCTTCCGGCGGGTCACAGATACGCAGTATTTT.

This clonotype was counted at least ten times. V gene TRBV12-3 or TRBV12-4 combines with J gene TRBJ2-7; perhaps TRBD2 as D (6 bases). The CDR3 runs 17 residues. V was trimmed by 2 bases and J by 2 bases, leaving 19 bases between them. DNA of the CDR3: TGTGCCAGCAGTTTACGAGGAGGGTACACCACGACCTACGAGCAGTACTTC. Translating gives CASSLRGGYTTTYEQYF.

This clonotype was seen more than once but under ten times. This chain links TRBV7-9 with TRBJ2-3; unclear D gene. Germline loops: CDR1 SEHNR, CDR2 FQNEAQ (reference sequence). This CDR3 contains 14 residues. V was cut by 5 bases and J by 2 bases, with 11 bases left in between. The CDR3 bases are TGTGCCAGCAGCCTGGTTATCACCACAGATACGCAGTATTTT. Its protein is CASSLVITTDTQYF.

In its sample, this clonotype was seen many times. This chain links TRBV6-1 with TRBJ2-1, with D possibly being TRBD1 or TRBD2 (7 bases each). V was shortened by 5 bases and J by 4 bases, with 15 bases between the two germline ends. In germline, CDR1 is MNHNS, CDR2 SASEGT. The CDR3 runs 15 residues. Written as DNA, the CDR3 is TGTGCCAGCAGTAGGCGGGAGACAGGGTACAATGAGCAGTTCTTC. This codes for CASSRRETGYNEQFF.

This clonotype appeared many times. The chain recombines TRBV5-1 with TRBJ2-1; 10 positions match TRBD1. This CDR3 comprises 15 residues. Germline CDR1 reads SGHRS; CDR2 reads YFSETQ. Unmatched junction bases numbered 1, after V lost 1 base and J lost 3 bases. This chain's CDR3 is CASSLWTGGYNEQFF. For the CDR3, the DNA is TGCGCCAGCAGCTTGTGGACAGGGGGCTACAATGAGCAGTTCTTC. Full variable domain (missing parts from reference TRBV5-1 and TRBJ2-1): KAGVTQTPRYLIKTRGQQVTLSCSPISGHRSVSWYQQTPGQGLQFLFEYFSETQRNKGNFPGRFSGRQFSNSRSEMNVSTLELGDSALYLCASSLWTGGYNEQFFGPGTRLTVL.

This clonotype was counted many times. The gene calls are TRBV2 and TRBJ1-2; 7 bases map to TRBD1. The J segment lost 5 bases and the V segment lost 6 bases, leaving 6 bases of the junction unmatched. There are 13 residues in the CDR3. CDR1 and CDR2 (germline): SNHLY, FYNNEI. The CDR3 reads CASRASTGYGYTF. CDR3 DNA: TGTGCCAGCAGAGCCTCGACAGGGTATGGCTACACCTTC.